This is a list of T cell receptor beta chains from one sample in a study of blood T cells in healthy people across ages. One entry per CDR3 protein, called by TCRdb with MiXCR from the 5' RACE reads. This table has 1.5 million to 2 million distinct CDR3 sequences, about 39% appearing once. Material for sequencing was blood. The origin of the receptors is a human donor in good health. The CDR3 runs from the conserved cysteine through the conserved F or W. The D gene is left open where the match is weak. Size is stated for part of the rows, as once, few or many counts, or as a class when the clone is expanded.

j_call,v_call,clone_size,d_call,cdr3_aa,cdr3_nt
TRBJ1-2,TRBV5-1,few,NA,CASSFTPRHRVTYGYTF,TGCGCCAGCAGCTTTACCCCCAGACATCGGGTTACTTATGGCTACACCTTC
TRBJ2-3,TRBV27,NA,TRBD1,CASNRGQGNTDTQYF,TGTGCCAGCAACCGGGGACAGGGGAACACAGATACGCAGTATTTT
TRBJ2-4,TRBV16,few,NA,CASSQDGLLAKNIQYF,TGTGCCAGCAGCCAAGACGGATTACTAGCCAAAAACATTCAGTACTTC
TRBJ1-4,TRBV28,few,TRBD1,CASSRDREGEKLFF,TGTGCCAGCAGTCGTGACAGGGAAGGGGAAAAACTGTTTTTT
TRBJ2-1,TRBV6-5,once,NA,CASSYNRGLAYNEQFF,TGTGCCAGCAGTTATAACCGGGGCCTAGCCTACAATGAGCAGTTCTTC
TRBJ1-1,TRBV12-3/TRBV12-4,NA,NA,CASTDYTGGDEAFF,TGTGCCAGCACCGACTACACCGGAGGTGATGAAGCTTTCTTT
TRBJ2-6,TRBV10-3,NA,TRBD2,CAINGRTGANVRTF,TGTGCCATCAACGGGAGGACTGGGGCCAACGTCCGGACTTTC
TRBJ1-1,TRBV2,NA,TRBD1,CASSRQGGGTEAFF,TGTGCCAGCAGTCGACAGGGGGGCGGAACTGAAGCTTTCTTT
TRBJ2-5,TRBV7-2,NA,NA,CASSLAGLARQETQYF,TGTGCCAGCAGCTTAGCCGGGCTTGCGCGCCAAGAGACCCAGTACTTC
TRBJ1-4,TRBV4-1,few,TRBD1,CASSQAGQGRSTNEKLFF,TGCGCCAGCAGCCAAGCCGGACAGGGAAGGTCAACTAATGAAAAACTGTTTTTT
TRBJ2-7,TRBV5-1,NA,NA,CASIHQAYEQYF,TGCGCCAGCATACACCAAGCCTACGAGCAGTACTTC
TRBJ2-7,TRBV20-1,few,NA,CSALLTGTEPYEQYF,TGCAGTGCTCTATTAACCGGGACCGAACCCTACGAGCAGTACTTC
TRBJ2-7,TRBV7-8,NA,NA,CASSPDRTYYEQYF,TGTGCCAGCAGCCCTGACAGGACTTACTACGAGCAGTACTTC
TRBJ2-1,TRBV7-2,once,NA,CASSLVHGIQETQFF,TGTGCCAGCAGCTTAGTTCATGGGATTCAAGAGACCCAGTTCTTC
TRBJ2-5,TRBV4-2,few,NA,CASSQYRGGVRETQYF,TGTGCCAGCAGCCAGTACAGGGGAGGGGTAAGAGAGACCCAGTACTTC
TRBJ2-5,TRBV5-1,few,TRBD1,CASSPGRRQGQETQYF,TGCGCCAGCAGCCCGGGGCGGAGACAGGGGCAAGAGACCCAGTACTTC
TRBJ2-7,TRBV7-8,NA,NA,CAVEGGTVPYEQYF,TGTGCCGTCGAGGGCGGGACAGTCCCCTACGAGCAGTACTTC
TRBJ2-6,TRBV11-1,few,NA,CASSHGQALLSGANVLTF,TGTGCCAGCAGCCACGGGCAGGCTCTCCTCTCTGGGGCCAACGTCCTGACTTTC
TRBJ2-1,TRBV4-3,few,TRBD1,CASSHSTSGTAYNEQFF,TGCGCCAGCAGCCATTCTACCTCCGGGACAGCTTACAATGAGCAGTTCTTC
TRBJ1-2,TRBV7-8,many,NA,CASTEWSRGVGGYTF,TGTGCCAGCACCGAATGGTCGAGGGGGGTTGGAGGCTACACCTTC
TRBJ2-3,TRBV28,NA,TRBD1,CASSPDRASSTDTQYF,TGTGCCAGCAGTCCCGACAGGGCCTCCAGCACAGATACGCAGTATTTT
TRBJ2-7,TRBV7-2,many,TRBD2,CASSLAGGGIDEQYF,TGTGCCAGCAGCTTAGCGGGCGGGGGGATCGACGAGCAGTACTTC
TRBJ1-4,TRBV28,few,NA,CASSLRQAGEKLFF,TGTGCCAGCAGTTTAAGGCAGGCGGGGGAAAAACTGTTTTTT
TRBJ1-4,TRBV5-1,NA,TRBD1,CASSGDRGLTNEKLFF,TGCGCCAGCAGCGGGGACAGGGGGCTGACTAATGAAAAACTGTTTTTT
TRBJ2-7,TRBV29-1,few,NA,CSVGAPSSYEQYF,TGCAGCGTTGGGGCCCCTAGCTCCTACGAGCAGTACTTC
TRBJ1-5,TRBV7-2,NA,NA,CASSLLGVGQPQHF,TGTGCCAGCAGCTTATTAGGGGTGGGTCAGCCCCAGCATTTT
TRBJ1-5,TRBV28,NA,NA,CASSSTGVHQPQHF,TGTGCCAGCAGCTCGACAGGCGTCCATCAGCCCCAGCATTTT
TRBJ2-1,TRBV20-1,once,TRBD1,CSATRTGSLNEQFF,TGCAGTGCTACCCGGACAGGGTCTTTAAATGAGCAGTTCTTC
TRBJ2-7,TRBV7-2,NA,TRBD2,CASGFSGGAYEQYF,TGTGCCAGCGGATTTAGCGGGGGGGCCTACGAGCAGTACTTC
TRBJ2-7,TRBV20-1,NA,TRBD2,CSASPLAGWINDEQYF,TGCAGTGCTAGTCCACTAGCGGGATGGATTAATGACGAGCAGTACTTC
TRBJ1-3,TRBV9,few,NA,CASSSQIGDAIYF,TGTGCCAGCAGCTCCCAGATTGGGGACGCCATATATTTT
TRBJ2-7,TRBV28,few,TRBD1,CASRMSGTGVHYEQYF,TGTGCCAGCCGTATGTCCGGGACAGGGGTACACTACGAGCAGTACTTC
TRBJ1-1,TRBV7-2,NA,TRBD1,CASSFQGAANTEAFF,TGTGCCAGCAGCTTCCAGGGGGCGGCGAACACTGAAGCTTTCTTT
TRBJ1-2,TRBV20-1,once,NA,CSASVAEEVNYGYTF,TGCAGTGCTAGTGTAGCAGAAGAAGTTAACTATGGCTACACCTTC
TRBJ1-4,TRBV11-2,NA,NA,CASSKDLRSELFF,TGTGCCAGCAGCAAAGATCTTCGGTCGGAACTGTTTTTT
TRBJ2-1,TRBV7-3,NA,TRBD1,CASSLNGQGDANEQFF,TGTGCCAGCAGCTTAAATGGACAGGGGGACGCCAATGAGCAGTTCTTC
TRBJ2-1,TRBV11-3,NA,TRBD2,CASSFKLAGVYNEQFF,TGTGCCAGCAGCTTCAAACTAGCGGGGGTTTACAATGAGCAGTTCTTC
TRBJ1-5,TRBV7-3,NA,NA,CASASSAQQPQHF,TGTGCCAGCGCCAGCTCGGCCCAACAGCCCCAGCATTTT
TRBJ1-6,TRBV20-1,few,NA,CSAGYTAYNSPLHF,TGCAGTGCTGGATATACGGCATATAATTCACCCCTCCACTTT
TRBJ2-1,TRBV5-6,NA,NA,CASSRRLEQFF,TGTGCCAGCAGCAGGCGACTAGAGCAGTTCTTC
TRBJ2-1,TRBV7-3,NA,TRBD2,CASSSLAGGAEQFF,TGTGCCAGCAGCTCTCTAGCGGGGGGGGCTGAGCAGTTCTTC
TRBJ2-7,TRBV28,NA,TRBD1,CASSSGQQPYEQYF,TGTGCCAGCAGCTCGGGACAGCAGCCCTACGAGCAGTACTTC
TRBJ2-7,TRBV27,many,NA,CASSELTGLYEQYF,TGTGCCAGCAGCGAACTTACAGGGCTTTACGAGCAGTACTTC
TRBJ2-7,TRBV7-2,few,TRBD2,CASSAWGGEDEQYF,TGTGCCAGCAGCGCTTGGGGGGGTGAAGACGAGCAGTACTTC
TRBJ2-7,TRBV25-1,many,NA,CASSGKGSSYEQYF,TGTGCCAGCAGTGGAAAGGGGAGCTCCTACGAGCAGTACTTC
TRBJ2-1,TRBV3-1,few,NA,CASSQGGTDNEQFF,TGTGCCAGCAGCCAAGGCGGTACAGACAATGAGCAGTTCTTC